The clone carrying this TCR beta chain was counted only a few times. Its antigen is not identified. Combining a sample-barcoded 5' primer with a J-beta primer mix, a second PCR ran for roughly 7 to 12 cycles. A tag from a template-switch adaptor with 12 random nucleotides marked each cDNA molecule. One entry per CDR3 protein results from TCRdb running MiXCR on the 5' RACE reads. The data show fewer than 1 million distinct CDR3 sequences, around two fifths seen once. The CDR3 is made up of 16 amino acids. Germline V gene sequence: CDR1 MNHEY, CDR2 SVGEGT. With 4 bases clipped from V and 0 bases from J, the junction kept 8 bases outside the gene matches. The data derive from a study of blood T cells in healthy people across ages. Study observations and caveats: Age showed a roughly linear inverse relationship with TCR beta diversity per million T cells.

This rearrangement joins TRBV6-2 or TRBV6-3 to TRBJ2-7; 8 bases fit TRBD1. The sequenced sample was blood. The clonotype originates from a man aged 60 to 69 in good health. CDR3 DNA: TGTGCCAGCAGTTCTTCCGGGACAGGCGTCTCCTACGAGCAGTACTTC. This gives the protein CASSSSGTGVSYEQYF.